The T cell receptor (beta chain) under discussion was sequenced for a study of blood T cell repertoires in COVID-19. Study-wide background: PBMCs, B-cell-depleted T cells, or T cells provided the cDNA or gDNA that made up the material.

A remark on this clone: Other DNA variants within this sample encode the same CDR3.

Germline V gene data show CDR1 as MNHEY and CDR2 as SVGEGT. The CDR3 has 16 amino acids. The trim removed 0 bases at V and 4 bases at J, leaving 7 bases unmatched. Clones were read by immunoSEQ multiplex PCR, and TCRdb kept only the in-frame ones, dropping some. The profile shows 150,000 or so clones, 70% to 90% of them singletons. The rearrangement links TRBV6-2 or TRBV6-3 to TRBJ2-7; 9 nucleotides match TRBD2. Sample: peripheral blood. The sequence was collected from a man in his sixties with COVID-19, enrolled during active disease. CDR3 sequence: CASSYSMREGEYEQYF. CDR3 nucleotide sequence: TGTGCCAGCAGTTACTCGATGCGGGAGGGGGAATACGAGCAGTACTTC.